This is a list of T cell receptor beta chains from one sample in a study of T cells after yellow fever vaccination. A single record per CDR3 protein comes from TCRdb applying MiXCR to the 5' RACE reads. The data show roughly 60,000 distinct CDR3 sequences, roughly 6.9% seen once. Source: CD8+ T cells sorted from PBMCs, taken on the day of the first yellow fever vaccination. The source is a man between 18 and 29 years old who received the YFV17D yellow fever vaccine. Each CDR3 is given with its conserved first and last residue. A D gene is named only where the DNA matches it firmly. Clone size is shown for a subset of rows, as once, few, many or a class of expanded clone.

TGTGCCAGCAGCTTAGGGACTAGTATCCGAGAGACCCAGTACTTC CASSLGTSIRETQYF TRBJ2-5 TRBD2 few TRBV11-2
TGTGCCAGCAGCCCCGATGTCGGGGGGACGTACGAGCAGTACTTC CASSPDVGGTYEQYF TRBJ2-7 TRBD2 - TRBV7-6
TGTGCCAGCAGTTTTTCTAGGGGGACCCAGTACTTC CASSFSRGTQYF TRBJ2-5 - many TRBV6-2/TRBV6-3
TGTGCCAGCAGCTATCGCCGGGACCCCTATGGCTACACCTTC CASSYRRDPYGYTF TRBJ1-2 - few TRBV7-2
TGTGCCAGCAGGCTGGGGCAGGGGGCACCTGAAGCTTTCTTT CASRLGQGAPEAFF TRBJ1-1 TRBD1 many TRBV6-5
TGTGCCAGCAGTTTATTAGGACAGGGGGCCACTGAAGCTTTCTTT CASSLLGQGATEAFF TRBJ1-1 TRBD1 many TRBV27
TGTGCCAGCAGCTCCGGGTATGGCTACACCTTC CASSSGYGYTF TRBJ1-2 - many TRBV6-5
TGCGCCAGCAGCCAAGAACCCAACCAGCAGGAAAAACTGTTTTTT CASSQEPNQQEKLFF TRBJ1-4 - - TRBV4-3
TGTGCCAGCAGTGAGACTAGCGGGGGGTACGATGAGCAGTTCTTC CASSETSGGYDEQFF TRBJ2-1 TRBD2 many TRBV6-4
TGCAGTGCTAGCCCCCTGGAGCGGGGGGCTTCCTACGAGCAGTACTTC CSASPLERGASYEQYF TRBJ2-7 TRBD2 many TRBV20-1
TGTGCCAGCAGCTTTTTGACAGGGGAGTTCACTGAAGCTTTCTTT CASSFLTGEFTEAFF TRBJ1-1 TRBD1 - TRBV7-9
TGTGCCAGCAGCTCAGCCGGGACAGGGGTCGACGAGCAGTACTTC CASSSAGTGVDEQYF TRBJ2-7 TRBD1 many TRBV7-2
TGTGCCAGCAGCTTTAGTGGGGGTGTGTCCTACGAGCAGTACTTC CASSFSGGVSYEQYF TRBJ2-7 - few TRBV11-2
TGTGCCAGCAGACACCGCGGGGACTATACCTACAATGAGCAGTTCTTC CASRHRGDYTYNEQFF TRBJ2-1 TRBD2 - TRBV28
TGCGCCAGCAGTCTCGGAAGGACAGGGGATGAAAAACTGTTTTTT CASSLGRTGDEKLFF TRBJ1-4 TRBD1 many TRBV4-3
TGTGCCAGCAGCTTAGTTGCGGGGAGCTCCTACAATGAGCAGTTCTTC CASSLVAGSSYNEQFF TRBJ2-1 - many TRBV7-6
TGTGCCAGCAGTCCCGCCGGGACAGGGGGCTTAAACATTCAGTACTTC CASSPAGTGGLNIQYF TRBJ2-4 TRBD1 few TRBV6-1
TGTGCCAGCAGCTTGTGGGCGAATGAGCAGTTCTTC CASSLWANEQFF TRBJ2-1 - - TRBV5-5
TGCAGCGTATCACCTACTAGCGGGGGGGCAGATACGCAGTATTTT CSVSPTSGGADTQYF TRBJ2-3 TRBD2 many TRBV29-1
TGCAGCGTTGAAGGCAGGGGTTACGAGCAGTACTTC CSVEGRGYEQYF TRBJ2-7 - many TRBV29-1
TGTGCCAGCAGTTTAGGGCTAGCGGGGGGGACCGGGGAGCTGTTTTTT CASSLGLAGGTGELFF TRBJ2-2 TRBD2 many TRBV27
TGTGCCAGCGGTCTCGACGGGCACTCACCCCTCCACTTT CASGLDGHSPLHF TRBJ1-6 - many TRBV27
TGCGCCAGCAGCTTGGGACTAGCGGGGGGCCCCCAAGATACGCAGTATTTT CASSLGLAGGPQDTQYF TRBJ2-3 TRBD2 many TRBV5-1
TGTGCCAGCGGAGTTCCGGGGGCTGGAAACACCATATATTTT CASGVPGAGNTIYF TRBJ1-3 - few TRBV6-5
TGTGCCAGCAGCTTATGGGCTAGCGGGGGGAAATACAATGAGCAGTTCTTC CASSLWASGGKYNEQFF TRBJ2-1 TRBD2 few TRBV7-6
TGCAGCGTGGGGAGGGGGGCAACTGAAGCTTTCTTT CSVGRGATEAFF TRBJ1-1 - few TRBV29-1
TGCAGCGCCTCCCCCCTGACAGGGTGGCGAGATACGCAGTATTTT CSASPLTGWRDTQYF TRBJ2-3 TRBD1 few TRBV29-1
TGTGCCTGGGGGCAGAGCTCCTACGAGCAGTACTTC CAWGQSSYEQYF TRBJ2-7 - few TRBV30
TGTGCCAGCAGCTTGGGGACTAGCGGGGTTGATGAGCAGTTCTTC CASSLGTSGVDEQFF TRBJ2-1 TRBD2 few TRBV7-9
TGTGCCAGCAGCAGTGGCCCGATGGTCCATGGCTACACCTTC CASSSGPMVHGYTF TRBJ1-2 - many TRBV6-5
TGCAGTGCGATACACCTCGGGGGGGCCTCCTACGAGCAGTACTTC CSAIHLGGASYEQYF TRBJ2-7 TRBD2 - TRBV20-1
TGCAGTGCTAGAGACCCGGACAGGGGGGAACAGTACGAGCAGTACTTC CSARDPDRGEQYEQYF TRBJ2-7 TRBD1 few TRBV20-1
TGCGCCAGCAGCCCAGGGGACGGCGTGTCTGATGCTTTCTTT CASSPGDGVSDAFF TRBJ1-1 - many TRBV5-1
TGTGCCAGCACCAAAGACGGCTACGGGTTAAATCAGCCCCAGCATTTT CASTKDGYGLNQPQHF TRBJ1-5 - many TRBV6-6
TGTGCCAGCAGCTCCGACGGGTACTCCTACAATGAGCAGTTCTTC CASSSDGYSYNEQFF TRBJ2-1 - - TRBV5-6
TGTGCCAGCAGCTCGCGGGGGGTCTTACAAGAGACCCAGTACTTC CASSSRGVLQETQYF TRBJ2-5 TRBD2 few TRBV7-8
TGCGCCAGCAGCCCCCCCCGGGCCTCGAACACTGAAGCTTTCTTT CASSPPRASNTEAFF TRBJ1-1 - many TRBV4-1
TGTGCCAGCACCGCTAGCGGGGCGGACACCGGGGAGCTGTTTTTT CASTASGADTGELFF TRBJ2-2 TRBD2 many TRBV9
TGTGCCAGCAGTTACGGTCTAGGCGGCGAAGCTTTCTTT CASSYGLGGEAFF TRBJ1-1 - few TRBV6-5
TGTGCCAGCAGTTCTCCTCGGGGCTACGAGAAGTACTTC CASSSPRGYEKYF TRBJ2-7 - - TRBV27
TGCGCCAGCAGCCACGACATTTCGGACAGCCGTAGCAATCAGCCCCAGCATTTT CASSHDISDSRSNQPQHF TRBJ1-5 - many TRBV4-1
TGCGCCAGCACCGCTCTTTTTGGGGGGCAACGGACAGATACGCAGTATTTT CASTALFGGQRTDTQYF TRBJ2-3 - many TRBV10-2
TGCGCCAGCAGCCGTTACCCAGGGGACAGGGTCCAAGAGACCCAGTACTTC CASSRYPGDRVQETQYF TRBJ2-5 TRBD1 - TRBV5-1
TGTGCCAGCAGCTTCAGCGGCAGGGGTGAAACTGAAGCTTTCTTT CASSFSGRGETEAFF TRBJ1-1 - - TRBV11-2
TGCAGCGTCAGGGAGGCGACCGGGGAGCTGTTTTTT CSVREATGELFF TRBJ2-2 - few TRBV29-1
TGTGCCAGCAGCCAATTGGGCGAGATCAATGAGCAGTTCTTC CASSQLGEINEQFF TRBJ2-1 - few TRBV14
TGTGCCAGCAGCCAAGCTAGTCTGGTTTGGGGGGCCAACGTCCTGACTTTC CASSQASLVWGANVLTF TRBJ2-6 - few TRBV14
TGCGCCAGCAGCCCAGGGACAGGGGACGAAAAACTGTTTTTT CASSPGTGDEKLFF TRBJ1-4 TRBD1 many TRBV4-1
TGTGCTAGTGGTCCAGCCTACAATGAGCAGTTCTTC CASGPAYNEQFF TRBJ2-1 - many TRBV12-5
TGTGCCAGCAGCCCCCTCGGGTCCATCGGGGAGCTGTTTTTT CASSPLGSIGELFF TRBJ2-2 - many TRBV21-1
TGTGCCAGCAGCCCCCGCCCGAGAGGGAAAGAGACCCAGTACTTC CASSPRPRGKETQYF TRBJ2-5 - many TRBV7-2
TGTGCCAGCAGTTTCGTCCAAGGGTATGGCTACACCTTC CASSFVQGYGYTF TRBJ1-2 - few TRBV27
TGTGCCAGCAGTGGGCAGGCCTATGGCTACACCTTC CASSGQAYGYTF TRBJ1-2 - few TRBV6-2/TRBV6-3
TGCGCCAGCAGCTTGAGAGGGGGCGGTTTCGAGACCCAGTACTTC CASSLRGGGFETQYF TRBJ2-5 TRBD1 many TRBV5-1
TGTGCCAGCAGTTACTCAGGGGTTGGTACCGGGGAGCTGTTTTTT CASSYSGVGTGELFF TRBJ2-2 - few TRBV6-5
TGCAGTGCCCGCCCCCCCAGGGGCGCCGTAGATACGCAGTATTTT CSARPPRGAVDTQYF TRBJ2-3 - many TRBV20-1
TGTGCCAGCAGCCAACTAGCGGGGAGCACAGATACGCAGTATTTT CASSQLAGSTDTQYF TRBJ2-3 TRBD2 - TRBV3-1
TGTGCCAGCAGCTTAGCGCACCCTGATACGCAGTATTTT CASSLAHPDTQYF TRBJ2-3 - many TRBV7-9
TGTGCCAGCAGTTACGGGGGGAGTTGGAATGGCTACACCTTC CASSYGGSWNGYTF TRBJ1-2 - - TRBV6-5
TGTGCCAGCAGGGGGTACATAATCTCGGAGAACTATGGCTACACCTTC CASRGYIISENYGYTF TRBJ1-2 - many TRBV2